A selection of T cell receptor beta chains follows, all from one sample in a study of technical replicates of blood from a handful of donors. The method was immunoSEQ multiplex PCR; TCRdb's version includes in-frame clones alone and lacks a portion of them. The sample contains 79,000 or so clones, roughly nine tenths of which appear only once. Specimen: T cells isolated from PBMCs. Source of these receptors: a human donor in good health. Each CDR3 is given with its conserved first and last residue. Each record gives: CDR3 length, D gene, J gene, V gene, clone size, CDR3 protein, CDR3 DNA. D genes are given only for firm matches. A row's size may be missing; if present it is once, few, many or a size class.

18,TRBD2,TRBJ2-1,TRBV4-1,.,CASSRQTSGGAPLNEQFF,TGCGCCAGCAGCAGACAGACTAGCGGGGGCGCACCCCTCAATGAGCAGTTCTTC
15,.,TRBJ2-3,TRBV7-9,.,CASSLRGWGTDTQYF,TGTGCCAGCAGCCTTCGGGGATGGGGCACAGATACGCAGTATTTT
13,.,TRBJ1-3,TRBV5-6,.,CASSLPSGNTIYF,TGTGCCAGCAGCCTACCTTCGGGAAACACCATATATTTT
13,TRBD1,TRBJ2-3,TRBV4-2,.,CASSPTRDREAYF,TGTGCCAGCAGCCCAACGAGGGACAGGGAGGCGTATTTT
17,.,TRBJ2-3,TRBV10-1,.,CASSESELARGWYSQYF,TGCGCCAGCAGTGAGTCGGAGCTAGCAAGGGGGTGGTACTCGCAGTATTTT
16,TRBD2,TRBJ2-1,TRBV28,.,CASGRLAGGSYNEQFF,TGTGCCAGCGGAAGACTAGCGGGAGGTTCCTACAATGAGCAGTTCTTC
14,.,TRBJ1-1,TRBV7-9,.,CASSLGAGNTEAFF,TGTGCCAGCAGCTTAGGTGCGGGGAACACTGAAGCTTTCTTT
17,.,TRBJ2-7,TRBV5-1,.,CASSSVLSRRDSYEQYF,TGCGCCAGCAGCTCCGTCCTTTCCCGACGGGACTCCTACGAGCAGTACTTC
19,TRBD2,TRBJ2-1,TRBV2,.,CASNDPGLAGPSSYNEQFF,TGTGCCAGCAATGACCCGGGACTAGCGGGCCCTAGCTCCTACAATGAGCAGTTCTTC
14,TRBD1,TRBJ1-2,TRBV18,.,CASSPRQGWDGYTF,TGTGCCAGCTCACCACGACAGGGGTGGGATGGCTACACCTTC
14,.,TRBJ2-1,TRBV6-5,.,CASSRGASYNEQFF,TGTGCCAGCTCCCGGGGGGCGTCCTACAATGAGCAGTTCTTC
15,TRBD2,TRBJ2-2,TRBV6-9,.,CASSYRGTTAGELFF,TGTGCCAGCAGTTATCGGGGGACTACCGCCGGGGAGCTGTTTTTT
12,TRBD2,TRBJ2-5,TRBV2,.,CASKREQETQYF,TGTGCCAGTAAGCGGGAGCAAGAGACCCAGTACTTC
14,TRBD1,TRBJ1-2,TRBV6-5,.,CASSPIQGGYGYTF,TGTGCCAGCAGTCCAATACAGGGGGGCTATGGCTACACCTTC
19,TRBD2,TRBJ2-1,TRBV7-9,.,CASSLFRLAGGVSYNEQFF,TGTGCCAGCAGCTTATTTCGACTAGCGGGAGGGGTATCCTACAATGAGCAGTTCTTC
12,.,TRBJ2-7,TRBV5-1,.,CASSSTYYEQYF,TGCGCCAGCAGCTCCACCTACTACGAGCAGTACTTC
11,.,TRBJ1-1,TRBV29-1,.,CSVAPGTEAFF,TGCAGCGTTGCTCCCGGGACTGAAGCTTTCTTT
15,.,TRBJ2-7,TRBV19,.,CASSIQAGAAGEQYF,TGTGCCAGTAGTATACAAGCGGGCGCCGCCGGCGAGCAGTACTTC
21,TRBD2,TRBJ2-2,TRBV9,.,CASSVPEFDSGGADHTGELFF,TGTGCCAGCAGCGTACCCGAGTTTGATAGCGGGGGGGCTGATCACACCGGGGAGCTGTTTTTT
13,.,TRBJ1-1,TRBV15,.,CATSKTLNTEAFF,TGTGCCACCAGCAAGACACTGAACACTGAAGCTTTCTTT
15,.,TRBJ2-6,TRBV2,.,CASKIGGPGANVLTF,TGTGCCAGCAAAATTGGGGGCCCTGGGGCCAACGTCCTGACTTTC
15,.,TRBJ2-7,TRBV7-9,.,CASSLAIGLLYEQYF,TGTGCCAGCAGCTTAGCAATCGGACTTCTATACGAGCAGTACTTC
13,TRBD1,TRBJ2-7,TRBV6-6,.,CASSPDRDYEQYF,TGTGCCAGCAGCCCGGACAGGGACTACGAGCAGTACTTC
12,.,TRBJ1-1,TRBV29-1,.,CSVIRGGTEAFF,TGCAGCGTTATAAGGGGGGGCACTGAAGCTTTCTTT
14,.,TRBJ1-1,TRBV2,.,CASSDVGLNTEAFF,TGTGCCAGCAGTGACGTGGGCTTGAACACTGAAGCTTTCTTT
15,TRBD2,TRBJ2-5,TRBV4-1,.,CASSQVAGVGETQYF,TGCGCCAGCAGCCAAGTAGCGGGAGTCGGTGAGACCCAGTACTTC
14,.,TRBJ1-2,TRBV9,.,CASSVEEGPHRYTF,TGTGCCAGCAGCGTAGAGGAGGGGCCGCACCGCTACACCTTC
15,TRBD1,TRBJ1-2,TRBV7-8,.,CASSLNRQGVSGYTF,TGTGCCAGCAGCTTAAACAGACAGGGAGTAAGTGGCTACACCTTC
13,TRBD2,TRBJ2-7,TRBV6-5,.,CASLWGGAYEQYF,TGTGCCAGCCTTTGGGGGGGAGCTTACGAGCAGTACTTC
15,TRBD1,TRBJ1-5,TRBV5-6,few,CASSLRQGLYQPQHF,TGTGCCAGCAGCCTCCGACAGGGGCTTTATCAGCCCCAGCATTTT
14,.,TRBJ1-4,TRBV5-1,.,CASSLGQGGEKLFF,TGCGCCAGCAGCTTAGGGCAGGGAGGCGAAAAACTGTTTTTT
16,.,TRBJ1-1,TRBV15,once,CATSREQGSWSTEAFF,TGTGCCACCAGCAGAGAACAGGGATCGTGGAGCACTGAAGCTTTCTTT
18,.,TRBJ2-2,TRBV10-3,.,CAIRRALAESVVVGELFF,TGTGCCATCAGACGTGCCTTAGCGGAGTCGGTAGTAGTCGGGGAGCTGTTTTTT
17,TRBD2,TRBJ2-1,TRBV7-3,.,CASSLASGGALSNEQFF,TGTGCCAGCAGCTTAGCTAGCGGGGGGGCCCTTAGCAATGAGCAGTTCTTC
15,.,TRBJ2-3,TRBV5-1,.,CASSLATGETDTQYF,TGCGCCAGCAGCTTGGCGACGGGAGAGACAGATACGCAGTATTTT
14,.,TRBJ2-2,TRBV11-2,.,CASSSRENTGELFF,TGTGCCAGCAGCTCCAGGGAGAACACCGGGGAGCTGTTTTTT
13,.,TRBJ1-1,TRBV30,.,CAWNRVERPEAFF,TGTGCCTGGAACCGGGTAGAACGTCCTGAAGCTTTCTTT
18,TRBD2,TRBJ2-5,TRBV19,.,CASSIGRGGRKILETQYF,TGTGCCAGTAGTATCGGGCGGGGGGGCCGAAAAATCCTGGAGACCCAGTACTTC
17,TRBD1,TRBJ2-7,TRBV9,.,CASSAFGTGDASYEQYF,TGTGCCAGCAGCGCCTTTGGTACAGGGGATGCATCCTACGAGCAGTACTTC
13,.,TRBJ2-2,TRBV27,.,CASSAQGTGELFF,TGTGCCAGCAGTGCACAGGGCACCGGGGAGCTGTTTTTT
12,.,TRBJ1-2,TRBV28,once,CASSLRGYGYTF,TGTGCCAGCAGTTTACGGGGTTATGGCTACACCTTC
15,.,TRBJ1-2,TRBV7-9,few,CASSPLRPLAAGYTF,TGTGCCAGCAGCCCCTTAAGGCCCTTGGCGGCAGGCTACACCTTC
13,.,TRBJ2-2,TRBV27,.,CASSQGNTGELFF,TGTGCCAGTTCTCAGGGAAACACCGGGGAGCTGTTTTTT
13,TRBD2,TRBJ2-7,TRBV6-6,.,CASGLAGFYEQYF,TGTGCCAGCGGACTAGCGGGGTTCTACGAGCAGTACTTC
17,.,TRBJ1-5,TRBV11-2,.,CASSLGLETESDQPQHF,TGTGCCAGCAGCTTAGGCCTGGAGACGGAATCCGATCAGCCCCAGCATTTT
19,TRBD1,TRBJ1-3,TRBV7-9,.,CASSLYIRQGASGGNTIYF,TGTGCCAGCAGCTTATACATTCGACAGGGGGCGTCTGGTGGAAACACCATATATTTT
14,.,TRBJ1-1,TRBV5-5,.,CASSLLSSNTEAFF,TGTGCCAGCAGCTTGCTATCCTCGAACACTGAAGCTTTCTTT
16,.,TRBJ2-2,TRBV28,.,CASTPSRVEGTGELFF,TGTGCCAGCACCCCGAGTCGCGTTGAGGGCACCGGGGAGCTGTTTTTT